The 26 T cell receptor beta chains below were found in one sample sequenced in a study of response to subunit inactivated influenza vaccine. TCRdb ran MiXCR on the RT-PCR reads and lists one entry per CDR3 protein. The table includes more than 450,000 distinct CDR3 sequences, 6% to 9% detected once. The material sequenced was PBMCs from blood, taken about 23 months after vaccination. The receptors shown here come from a man aged 45 to 75 who received an inactivated influenza vaccine.

This clonotype has just a few counts. V gene TRBV6-1 combines with J gene TRBJ2-7; 12 nucleotides match TRBD2. The germline V gene has CDR1 MNHNS and CDR2 SASEGT. This CDR3 contains 16 residues. The trim removed 6 bases at V and 5 bases at J, leaving 11 bases unmatched. The CDR3 DNA is TGTGCCAGCAGAACCCCTAGCGGGAGGGATCAGAACGAGCAGTACTTC. It translates to CASRTPSGRDQNEQYF.

This clonotype was counted ten times or more. The chain combines TRBV20-1 with TRBJ2-7; D gene uncertain. Trimming left V 3 bases short and J 5 bases short, with 11 bases between. The germline gives CDR1 DFQATT, CDR2 SNEGSKA (reference sequence). The CDR3 length is 12 residues. CDR3 bases: TGCAGTGCTAGGCTGAATCCCCACGAGCAGTACTTC. Amino acid sequence: CSARLNPHEQYF.

This clonotype appeared many times. The chain joins TRBV12-3 or TRBV12-4 to TRBJ2-1, with 9 bases fitting TRBD2. Losses at the gene ends were 3 bases for V and 2 bases for J; bases not matched to a gene: 2. The CDR3 length is 15 residues. The CDR3 DNA is TGTGCCAGCAGTTTGCTAGCGGGGCCCTACAATGAGCAGTTCTTC. Protein sequence: CASSLLAGPYNEQFF.

This clonotype was seen repeatedly, ten times or more. This chain uses TRBV12-3 or TRBV12-4 with TRBJ1-2, with TRBD1 as a possible D gene (6 bases). This CDR3 contains 12 residues. The V end lost 6 bases, the J end lost 4 bases, and 9 bases lay between the germline ends. For the CDR3, the DNA is TGTGCCAGCAGGGACAGTCGCTATGGCTACACCTTC. Protein: CASRDSRYGYTF.

Only a few counts were recorded for this clonotype. The V call is TRBV28, the J call TRBJ1-2; unclear D gene. Germline CDR1 is MDHEN and CDR2 is SYDVKM. V lost 5 bases and J 2 bases, leaving 12 bases between the germline ends. The CDR3 is 14 amino acids. The chain's CDR3 is CASSPPLDNYGYTF. DNA for the CDR3: TGTGCCAGCAGTCCCCCCTTAGACAACTATGGCTACACCTTC.

The chain employs TRBV20-1 and TRBJ2-6; the match to TRBD1 covers 9 bases. The junction had 8 bases not matched to a gene; V was cut back by 5 bases and J by 0 bases. The CDR3 contains 17 residues. The germline CDR1 and CDR2 sequences are DFQATT and SNEGSKA (reference sequence). The chain's CDR3 is CSAPWTGEVSGANVLTF. As DNA, the CDR3 is TGCAGTGCTCCTTGGACAGGGGAGGTCTCTGGGGCCAACGTCCTGACTTTC.

Of note for this clonotype: With a much larger clone just one base away, this may be a read error. The chain carries TRBV20-1 and TRBJ1-1; D is possibly TRBD1 (6 bases). The CDR3 is 15 amino acids. V was trimmed by 6 bases and J by 3 bases, leaving 20 bases between them. Germline assignment: CDR1 DFQATT and CDR2 SNEGSKA (reference sequence). CDR3 sequence: CSASGGKGMYTEAFF. The CDR3, as DNA: TGCAGTGCGAGTGGGGGCAAGGGGATGTACACTGAAGCTTTCTTT.

This clonotype was picked up many times. This sequence joins TRBV5-1 and TRBJ2-5; D not resolved. V was shortened by 4 bases and J by 0 bases, with 7 bases between the two germline ends. Germline V gene sequence: CDR1 SGHRS, CDR2 YFSETQ. The CDR3 has 13 amino acids. CDR3 nucleotides: TGCGCCAGCAGCAACGCAAACCAAGAGACCCAGTACTTC. It translates to CASSNANQETQYF.

This clonotype was counted ten times or more. V usage is TRBV28 and J usage is TRBJ2-7; D is uncertain. The ends were cut back, 4 bases at V and 2 bases at J, with 15 bases in the middle. The germline V gene encodes CDR1 MDHEN and CDR2 SYDVKM. CDR3 length: 15 residues. CDR3 loop: CASSSSLRSTYEQYF. The CDR3 DNA reads as TGTGCCAGCAGTTCCTCGCTCAGGAGTACCTACGAGCAGTACTTC. Variable domain in full (rest from reference TRBV28 and TRBJ2-7): DVKVTQSSRYLVKRTGEKVFLECVQDMDHENMFWYRQDPGLGLRLIYFSYDVKMKEKGDIPEGYSVSREKKERFSLILESASTNQTSMYLCASSSSLRSTYEQYFGPGTRLTVT.

V is TRBV6-1 and J is TRBJ1-5; D call uncertain. The germline CDR1 and CDR2 sequences are MNHNS and SASEGT. The CDR3 totals 16 residues. V gave up 8 bases and J gave up 0 bases, with 17 bases separating them. CDR3: CASSAPGLYSNQPQHF. The CDR3 region has the DNA TGTGCCAGCTCGGCGCCGGGTCTTTATAGCAATCAGCCCCAGCATTTT.

This clonotype was seen many times. The chain carries TRBV7-2 and TRBJ1-5; the D gene is possibly TRBD1 (5 bases). Germline CDR1 reads SGHTA; CDR2 reads FQGNSA. The CDR3 extends over 15 amino acids. V lost 1 base and J lost 2, with 9 bases in between. CDR3 DNA: TGTGCCAGCAGCTTAGTTTCGGGGGGCAATCAGCCCCAGCATTTT. Translating gives CASSLVSGGNQPQHF.

This clonotype was seen many times. This rearrangement joins TRBV11-2 to TRBJ2-2, with D hard to call. CDR3 length: 14 residues. The V end lost 2 bases, the J end lost 5 bases, and 9 bases lay between the germline ends. Germline CDR1 SGHAT, CDR2 FQNNGV. CDR3 bases: TGTGCCAGCAGCTTATCGTTACGGACCGGGGAGCTGTTTTTT. This codes for CASSLSLRTGELFF.

Remarks on this clonotype: A much larger clone differs by one base, so this may be a read error. This chain joins TRBV10-3 and TRBJ2-3; D is undetermined. V was cut by 11 bases and J by 6 bases, with 18 bases left in between. The CDR3 has 13 amino acids. Germline V gene data show CDR1 as ENHRY and CDR2 as SYGVKD. DNA for the CDR3: TGTGCCGTATCAAACGGTCGTGAGGATACGCAGTATTTT. This encodes CAVSNGREDTQYF.

The chain combines TRBV20-1 with TRBJ1-2; D possibly corresponds to TRBD1 (6 bases). Trimming stripped 4 bases from V and 8 bases from J, with 11 bases between. Germline CDR1 reads DFQATT; CDR2 reads SNEGSKA (reference sequence). The CDR3 has 11 amino acids. CDR3 nucleotide sequence: TGCAGTGCTACGCAGGGGACCGGCTACACCTTC. Translated, it gives CSATQGTGYTF.

This clonotype was seen at least ten times. V and J are TRBV6-5 and TRBJ2-5, with 7 bases fitting TRBD1. Germline V gene sequence: CDR1 MNHEY, CDR2 SVGAGI. The CDR3 is 13 residues long. V was pared by 6 bases and J by 4 bases, with 5 bases of the junction left unmatched. CDR3 region: CASRQGVVETQYF. Written as DNA, the CDR3 is TGTGCCAGCAGGCAGGGGGTCGTAGAGACCCAGTACTTC.

Many counts were recorded for this clonotype. The chain combines TRBV5-1 with TRBJ2-2, with 11 bases aligning to TRBD1. Germline V gene data show CDR1 as SGHRS and CDR2 as YFSETQ. Trimming removed 1 base from V and 4 bases from J; junction bases left unmatched: 3. This CDR3 contains 16 residues. CDR3 DNA: TGCGCCAGCAGCTTGATGGGACAGGGGGTCACCGGGGAGCTGTTTTTT. Its protein is CASSLMGQGVTGELFF.

The chain carries TRBV12-3 or TRBV12-4 and TRBJ1-1; D is unclear. The CDR3 covers 14 residues. With 3 bases removed from V and 4 bases from J, the gap between germline ends came to 12 bases. The CDR3 here is CASSFKGGGTEAFF. CDR3 nucleotides: TGTGCCAGCAGTTTTAAGGGCGGTGGCACTGAAGCTTTCTTT.

This clonotype has a handful of counts. CDR3: CATSKEGTEAFF. CDR3 coding DNA: TGTGCCACCAGCAAGGAGGGCACTGAAGCTTTCTTT. The rearrangement links TRBV24-1 to TRBJ1-1; the D is unclear. The V and J ends lost 7 bases and 4 bases respectively, with 9 bases between them. The CDR3 runs to 12 residues. Germline values: CDR1 KGHDR, CDR2 SFDVKD.

The chain links TRBV4-3 to TRBJ2-7; D possibly matches TRBD1 or TRBD2 (5 bases each). The CDR3 runs to 15 residues. Trimming removed 4 bases from V and 2 bases from J, with 15 bases in between. The germline CDR1 and CDR2 sequences are LGHNA and YSLEER. The DNA of the CDR3 is TGCGCCAGCAGCCGAAACCGGGACGGAGCCTACGAGCAGTACTTC. As protein: CASSRNRDGAYEQYF.

This clonotype was counted a few times. The V call is TRBV4-1, the J call TRBJ1-5; D gene uncertain. The ends were cut back, 0 bases at V and 9 bases at J, with 15 bases in the middle. Germline V gene sequence: CDR1 MGHRA, CDR2 YSYEKL. This CDR3 is 15 amino acids long. The CDR3 DNA reads as TGCGCCAGCAGCCAAGAGAGGGCAGCTGGTGCGCCCCAGCATTTT. Amino acid sequence: CASSQERAAGAPQHF.

This chain connects TRBV2 to TRBJ1-4; D is ambiguous. Trimming left V 0 bases short and J 10 bases short, with 12 bases between. Germline lookup yields CDR1 SNHLY and CDR2 FYNNEI. This CDR3 region has 14 residues. CDR3 bases: TGTGCCAGCAGTGAAGCAGCAGGAGGTGGAAAACTGTTTTTT. Its translation is CASSEAAGGGKLFF.

In this sample, this clonotype turned up many times. V is TRBV7-2 and J is TRBJ2-1, with TRBD2 identical over 12 bases. Germline assignment: CDR1 SGHTA and CDR2 FQGNSA. This CDR3 is 15 amino acids long. With V trimmed by 1 base and J by 7 bases, 2 bases remained unmatched. The CDR3 loop reads CASSLGTSGANEQFF. As DNA, the CDR3 is TGTGCCAGCAGCTTAGGGACTAGCGGGGCAAATGAGCAGTTCTTC. The whole variable domain, remainder taken from reference TRBV7-2 and TRBJ2-1, is GAGVSQSPSNKVTEKGKDVELRCDPISGHTALYWYRQSLGQGLEFLIYFQGNSAPDKSGLPSDRFSAERTGGSVSTLTIQRTQQEDSAVYLCASSLGTSGANEQFFGPGTRLTVL.

This clonotype was seen ten or more times. The genes are TRBV5-1 and TRBJ2-1; TRBD2 matches 7 bases. The V segment lost 4 bases and the J segment 8 bases; nucleotides outside the gene matches: 9. Looked up from germline, CDR1 is SGHRS and CDR2 is YFSETQ. The CDR3 is 14 amino acids. Here the CDR3 DNA reads TGCGCCAGCAGCCCCGGAACGGGAGGATATGAGCAGTTCTTC. The encoded protein is CASSPGTGGYEQFF.

This clonotype has more than one count but fewer than ten. The rearrangement links TRBV12-3 or TRBV12-4 to TRBJ2-7; D uncertain. This CDR3 comprises 12 residues. V was clipped by 3 bases and J by 3 bases, with 6 bases between them. The CDR3 here is CASSFPHYEQYF. The DNA for the CDR3 is TGTGCCAGCAGTTTCCCCCACTACGAGCAGTACTTC.

In this sample, this clonotype turned up many times. The CDR3 sequence: CASSVVAGGYNEQFF. CDR3 nucleotides: TGTGCCAGCAGCGTAGTTGCGGGGGGCTACAATGAGCAGTTCTTC. This rearrangement joins TRBV9 to TRBJ2-1, with 8 bases identical to TRBD2. Germline values: CDR1 SGDLS, CDR2 YYNGEE. The ends lost 0 bases at V and 3 bases at J; junction bases unmatched: 2. CDR3 length equals 15 residues.

The chain employs TRBV27 and TRBJ2-1, with 10 bases fitting TRBD2. Germline loops: CDR1 MNHEY, CDR2 SMNVEV (reference sequence). The junction had 8 bases not matched to a gene; V was cut back by 6 bases and J by 9 bases. The CDR3 is 14 residues long. The CDR3 sequence is CASSLAGVRPEQFF. The CDR3 DNA reads TGTGCCAGCAGCCTAGCGGGAGTTCGTCCTGAGCAGTTCTTC.